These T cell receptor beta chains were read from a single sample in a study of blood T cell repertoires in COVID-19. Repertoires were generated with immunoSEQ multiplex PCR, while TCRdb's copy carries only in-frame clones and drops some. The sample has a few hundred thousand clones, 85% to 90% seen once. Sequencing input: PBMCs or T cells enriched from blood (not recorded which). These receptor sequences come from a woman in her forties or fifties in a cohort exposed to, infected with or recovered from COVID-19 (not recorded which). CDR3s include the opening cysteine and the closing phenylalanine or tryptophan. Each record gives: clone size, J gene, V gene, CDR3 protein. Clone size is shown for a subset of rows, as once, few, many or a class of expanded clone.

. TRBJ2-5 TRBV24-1 CATSDPSDRLRMETQYF
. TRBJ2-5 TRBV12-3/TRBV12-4 CASSRGAQETQYF
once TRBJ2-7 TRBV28 CASSLSTGGSYEQYF
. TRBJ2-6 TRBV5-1 CASSLGQGGSGANVLTF
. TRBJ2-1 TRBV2 CASKLGGDNEQFF
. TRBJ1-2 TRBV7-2 CASSRQLDYGYTF
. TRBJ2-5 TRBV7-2 CASSLGQQETQYF
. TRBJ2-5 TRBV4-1 CASSQVPGDRGLETQYF
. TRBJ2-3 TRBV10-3 CAISSGTGHTDTQYF
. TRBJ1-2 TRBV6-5 CASTLDSNYGYTF
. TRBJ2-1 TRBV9 CASSVGLAYNEQFF
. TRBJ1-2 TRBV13 CASSPLPEATDGYTF
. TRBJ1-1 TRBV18 CASSTTGGTEAFF
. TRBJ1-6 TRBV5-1 CASSLAGVSPLHF
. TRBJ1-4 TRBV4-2 CASSQDLGPTNEKLFF
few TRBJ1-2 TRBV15 CATSSLSEGYTF
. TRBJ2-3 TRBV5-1 CASSLEVSTTDTQYF
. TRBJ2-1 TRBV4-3 CASSQRGNEQFF
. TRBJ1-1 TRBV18 CASSPDRGWRNTEAFF
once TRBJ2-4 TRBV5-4 CASSLGGGGKNIQYF
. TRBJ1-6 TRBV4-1 CASSQWKAGGDNSPLHF
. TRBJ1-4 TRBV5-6 CASSWRAGVTEKLFF
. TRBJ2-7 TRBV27 CASSFAQGRYEQYF